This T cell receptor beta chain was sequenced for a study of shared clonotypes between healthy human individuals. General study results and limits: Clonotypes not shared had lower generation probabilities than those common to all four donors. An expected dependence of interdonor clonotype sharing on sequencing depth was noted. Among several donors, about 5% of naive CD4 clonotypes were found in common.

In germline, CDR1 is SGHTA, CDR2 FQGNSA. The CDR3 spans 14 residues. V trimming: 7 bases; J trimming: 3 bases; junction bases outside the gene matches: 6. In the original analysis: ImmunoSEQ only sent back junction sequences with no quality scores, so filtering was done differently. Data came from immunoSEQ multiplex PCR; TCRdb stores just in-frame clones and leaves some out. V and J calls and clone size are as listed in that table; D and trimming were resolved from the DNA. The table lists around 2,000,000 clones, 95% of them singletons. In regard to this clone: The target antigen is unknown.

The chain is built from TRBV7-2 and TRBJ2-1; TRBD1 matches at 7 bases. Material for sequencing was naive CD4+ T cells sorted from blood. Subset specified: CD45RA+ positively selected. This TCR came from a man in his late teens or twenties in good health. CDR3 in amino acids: CASNRPGGYNEQFF. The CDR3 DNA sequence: TGTGCCAGCAACCGGCCAGGGGGCTACAATGAGCAGTTCTTC. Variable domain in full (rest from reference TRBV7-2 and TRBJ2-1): GAGVSQSPSNKVTEKGKDVELRCDPISGHTALYWYRQSLGQGLEFLIYFQGNSAPDKSGLPSDRFSAERTGGSVSTLTIQRTQQEDSAVYLCASNRPGGYNEQFFGPGTRLTVL.